This passage covers 24 T cell receptor beta chains from one sample sequenced in a study of identifying expanded T cells in peripheral blood. Sequencing was performed with immunoSEQ multiplex PCR; in TCRdb, only in-frame clones are kept and a portion is missing. The sample holds roughly 100,000 clones, roughly 88% seen once. Sequenced sample: blood. These receptors all come from a person between 18 and 75 years old in good health.

V gene TRBV6-6 combines with J gene TRBJ2-5; unclear D gene. The CDR3 extends over 14 amino acids. The V gene lost 0 bases and the J gene lost 5 bases, with 10 bases spanning the gap. CDR1 and CDR2 (germline): MNHNY, SVGAGI (reference sequence). The CDR3 is CASSYSASSETQYF. For the CDR3, the DNA is TGTGCCAGCAGTTACTCGGCCAGTTCCGAGACCCAGTACTTC.

This clone appeared once. The J gene is TRBJ1-1, the V gene TRBV7-9, with D tentatively TRBD1 (5 bases). Germline V gene sequence: CDR1 SEHNR, CDR2 FQNEAQ (reference sequence). Deletions cut 2 bases from V and 0 bases from J, with 10 bases between. The CDR3 is made up of 15 amino acids. As DNA, the CDR3 is TGTGCCAGCAGCTTATTCGGGGGGATGAACACTGAAGCTTTCTTT. Translated, it gives CASSLFGGMNTEAFF.

V is TRBV5-1 and J is TRBJ1-5; 9 bases are a match to TRBD1. There are 13 residues in the CDR3. Trimming cost V 3 bases and J 6 bases; bases outside gene matches: 1. CDR1 and CDR2 (germline): SGHRS, YFSETQ. The CDR3 nucleotides read TGCGCCAGCAGCTCGGACAGGGGTCAGCCCCAGCATTTT. Translation: CASSSDRGQPQHF.

The chain employs TRBV5-1 and TRBJ1-2; no definite D call. The CDR3 contains 11 residues. V lost 3 bases, J lost 8 bases, and 8 bases lay in between. CDR1 is SGHRS and CDR2 is YFSETQ in the germline V gene. CDR3 protein: CASSSSTGYTF. Written as DNA, the CDR3 is TGCGCCAGCAGCTCCAGTACCGGCTACACCTTC. The full variable domain, rest sourced from reference TRBV5-1 and TRBJ1-2, is KAGVTQTPRYLIKTRGQQVTLSCSPISGHRSVSWYQQTPGQGLQFLFEYFSETQRNKGNFPGRFSGRQFSNSRSEMNVSTLELGDSALYLCASSSSTGYTFGSGTRLTVV.

This rearrangement joins TRBV5-6 to TRBJ2-3; 10 nucleotides align to TRBD2. Germline CDR1 reads SGHDT; CDR2 reads YYEEEE. Trimming at V came to 1 base and at J to 3 bases, leaving 5 bases not matched to a gene. This CDR3 is built from 16 residues. This CDR3 reads CASSLSGRAETDTQYF. CDR3 bases: TGTGCCAGCAGCTTGAGCGGGAGGGCCGAGACAGATACGCAGTATTTT.

V and J are TRBV18 and TRBJ1-1; D might be TRBD1 (5 bases). Trimming removed 6 bases at V and 2 bases at J, with 16 bases between. Germline V lookup: CDR1 KGHSH, CDR2 LQKENI. The CDR3 loop spans 15 amino acids. CDR3 coding DNA: TGTGCCAGCTCTCTAAGGACACCTTTTAACACTGAAGCTTTCTTT. Translating it yields CASSLRTPFNTEAFF.

The gene calls are TRBV5-4 and TRBJ1-1, with 7 positions matching TRBD1. The V gene end was trimmed by 0 bases and the J gene end by 0 bases; junction bases not matched to a gene: 8. This CDR3 contains 17 residues. The germline V gene has CDR1 SGHNT and CDR2 YYREEE (reference sequence). The chain's CDR3 is CASSLEGQRALNTEAFF. Written as DNA, the CDR3 is TGTGCCAGCAGCTTGGAGGGACAGCGCGCTTTGAACACTGAAGCTTTCTTT.

The chain combines TRBV29-1 with TRBJ1-1, with D possibly TRBD1 on 5 matching bases. Trimming shortened V by 4 bases and J by 8 bases, and 17 bases separated the two germline ends. The CDR3 runs 13 residues. CDR1 SQVTM and CDR2 ANQGSEA come from the germline V gene. The CDR3 DNA is TGCAGCGTTGGCAGACAGACCCCACAGGAAGCTTTCTTT. Translation gives CSVGRQTPQEAFF.

The genes are TRBV10-3 and TRBJ2-3, with 10 bases that match TRBD2. Germline assignment: CDR1 ENHRY and CDR2 SYGVKD. V shed 7 bases and J 4 bases; nucleotides not matched to a gene: 14. The CDR3 loop spans 17 amino acids. Written as DNA, the CDR3 is TGTGCCATCACATCCTCCCGAGCGGGGGGGCAATCAGATACGCAGTATTTT. Translating it yields CAITSSRAGGQSDTQYF.

This rearrangement joins TRBV18 to TRBJ2-3; 11 bases are a match to TRBD2. Germline lookup yields CDR1 KGHSH and CDR2 LQKENI. CDR3 length: 17 amino acids. Unmatched junction bases numbered 7, after V lost 0 bases and J lost 5 bases. For the CDR3, the DNA is TGTGCCAGCTCACCACCCACTAGCGGGAGTAGAGGAGATACGCAGTATTTT. Translating gives CASSPPTSGSRGDTQYF.

The V call is TRBV25-1, the J call TRBJ2-5; 7 bases map to TRBD2. Per the germline V gene, CDR1 is MGHDK and CDR2 is SYGVNS. The CDR3 covers 15 residues. V trimming: 6 bases; J trimming: 0 bases; junction bases outside the gene matches: 7. As DNA, the CDR3 is TGTGCCAGCAGCTGGAGGCGGGAGTACCAAGAGACCCAGTACTTC. Translation: CASSWRREYQETQYF. The complete variable domain, with remaining parts taken from reference TRBV25-1 and TRBJ2-5, reads EADIYQTPRYLVIGTGKKITLECSQTMGHDKMYWYQQDPGMELHLIHYSYGVNSTEKGDLSSESTVSRIRTEHFPLTLESARPSHTSQYLCASSWRREYQETQYFGPGTRLLVL.

V and J are TRBV7-3 and TRBJ1-1; D is possibly TRBD1 (5 bases). The CDR3 sequence is 14 residues long. CDR1 is SGHTA, CDR2 FQGTGA, per germline. The ends were cut back, 2 bases at V and 2 bases at J, with 9 bases in the middle. CDR3 amino acids: CASSLLGLNTEAFF. The CDR3 region has the DNA TGTGCCAGCAGCTTATTGGGACTTAACACTGAAGCTTTCTTT.

This clone was picked up a small number of times. J is TRBJ2-1 and V is TRBV6-5, with 9 bases matching TRBD2. V lost 6 bases and J lost 7; bases outside the gene matches: 4. Germline CDR1 is MNHEY and CDR2 is SVGAGI. CDR3 length: 13 amino acids. The DNA for the CDR3 is TGTGCCAGCAGGGCTAGCGGGATAAATGAGCAGTTCTTC. It is translated as CASRASGINEQFF.

The chain has TRBV6-6 and TRBJ2-7, with 7 bases that match TRBD2. V gave up 3 bases and J gave up 7 bases; unmatched junction bases: 9. Germline V gene sequence: CDR1 MNHNY, CDR2 SVGAGI (reference sequence). The CDR3 is 14 amino acids. For the CDR3, the DNA is TGTGCCAGCAGTTATGGGGAGGGGCTACGAGAGCAGTACTTC. Residues: CASSYGEGLREQYF.

CDR3 amino acids: CASSPTGGYEQYF. As DNA, the CDR3 is TGTGCCAGCAGCCCGACAGGGGGCTACGAGCAGTACTTC. The chain uses TRBV5-6 and TRBJ2-7; 9 positions agree with TRBD1. Trimming took 4 bases from V and 3 from J; bases not matched to a gene: 2. Per the germline V gene, CDR1 is SGHDT and CDR2 is YYEEEE. The CDR3 runs to 13 residues.

The chain links TRBV6-1 to TRBJ1-1, with D unclear. The CDR3 consists of 13 residues. Germline lookup yields CDR1 MNHNS and CDR2 SASEGT. Between the trimmed V and J ends, which lost 7 bases and 0 bases, there was a span of 9 bases. CDR3 residues: CASISNLNTEAFF. In DNA, the CDR3 is TGTGCCAGCATTTCGAATCTGAACACTGAAGCTTTCTTT.

V usage is TRBV19 and J usage is TRBJ2-1; D perhaps matches TRBD2 (5 bases). V dropped 10 bases and J dropped 8 bases, with 15 bases sitting between them. Germline V gives CDR1 LNHDA, CDR2 SQIVND (reference sequence). The CDR3 is made up of 12 amino acids. The CDR3 loop reads CATDSGFHEQFF. The CDR3 region has the DNA TGTGCCACAGATTCGGGGTTTCATGAGCAGTTCTTC.

The V gene is TRBV10-3, the J gene TRBJ2-5; the match to TRBD1 covers 7 bases. Germline V CDR1 and CDR2: ENHRY, SYGVKD. V was pared by 7 bases and J by 5 bases, with 7 bases of the junction left unmatched. The length of the CDR3 is 13 residues. CDR3 residues: CAIKEQGSETQYF. The CDR3, as DNA: TGTGCCATCAAAGAACAGGGGTCGGAGACCCAGTACTTC.

The chain is built from TRBV19 and TRBJ2-1; D not certain. The CDR3 spans 15 residues. Between the trimmed V and J ends, which lost 0 bases and 3 bases, there was a span of 9 bases. The germline V gene encodes CDR1 LNHDA and CDR2 SQIVND (reference sequence). CDR3 amino acids: CASSIDRTIYNEQFF. CDR3 DNA: TGTGCCAGTAGTATAGATCGAACTATCTACAATGAGCAGTTCTTC.

This clone turned up a few times. This sequence joins TRBV19 and TRBJ2-1; 9 bases fit TRBD2. J gave up 2 bases and V 3 bases, and 11 bases lay outside the gene matches. Germline lookup yields CDR1 LNHDA and CDR2 SQIVND (reference sequence). The CDR3 loop spans 18 amino acids. DNA for the CDR3: TGTGCCAGTAGTATTCATGAGCGGGGGGATCTTGCCTACAATGAGCAGTTCTTC. Its translation is CASSIHERGDLAYNEQFF. Filled out from reference TRBV19 and TRBJ2-1, the complete variable domain reads DGGITQSPKYLFRKEGQNVTLSCEQNLNHDAMYWYRQDPGQGLRLIYYSQIVNDFQKGDIAEGYSVSREKKESFPLTVTSAQKNPTAFYLCASSIHERGDLAYNEQFFGPGTRLTVL.

The rearrangement uses TRBV9 and TRBJ1-2; D call uncertain. Trimming removed 0 bases at V and 2 bases at J, with 5 bases between. The CDR3 totals 13 residues. Germline CDR1 SGDLS, CDR2 YYNGEE. The CDR3 sequence: CASSVEGNYGYTF. CDR3 bases: TGTGCCAGCAGCGTAGAGGGCAACTATGGCTACACCTTC.

The chain combines TRBV6-6 with TRBJ1-2, with TRBD1 matching 7 bases. This CDR3 region has 15 residues. The germline CDR1 and CDR2 sequences are MNHNY and SVGAGI (reference sequence). Losses at the gene ends were 6 bases for V and 2 bases for J; bases not matched to a gene: 9. CDR3 sequence: CASRIDRDVNYGYTF. The DNA of the CDR3 is TGTGCCAGCAGAATAGACAGGGATGTAAACTATGGCTACACCTTC.

The chain carries TRBV11-2 and TRBJ1-1, with TRBD1 as a possible D gene (6 bases). The CDR3 is 16 amino acids. The germline V and J ends were trimmed by 2 bases and 1 base, with 14 bases remaining between them. Germline CDR1 reads SGHAT; CDR2 reads FQNNGV. CDR3 amino acids: CASSLMSGHPNTEAFF. As DNA, the CDR3 is TGTGCCAGCAGCTTAATGTCGGGACACCCGAACACTGAAGCTTTCTTT.

The chain combines TRBV4-3 with TRBJ1-1; D call uncertain. The CDR3 is 15 amino acids. Germline CDR1 and CDR2: LGHNA and YSLEER. Trimming removed 0 bases at V and 3 bases at J, with 11 bases between. DNA of the CDR3: TGCGCCAGCAGCCAAGAAGCCGGGTGGGACACTGAAGCTTTCTTT. It translates to CASSQEAGWDTEAFF.